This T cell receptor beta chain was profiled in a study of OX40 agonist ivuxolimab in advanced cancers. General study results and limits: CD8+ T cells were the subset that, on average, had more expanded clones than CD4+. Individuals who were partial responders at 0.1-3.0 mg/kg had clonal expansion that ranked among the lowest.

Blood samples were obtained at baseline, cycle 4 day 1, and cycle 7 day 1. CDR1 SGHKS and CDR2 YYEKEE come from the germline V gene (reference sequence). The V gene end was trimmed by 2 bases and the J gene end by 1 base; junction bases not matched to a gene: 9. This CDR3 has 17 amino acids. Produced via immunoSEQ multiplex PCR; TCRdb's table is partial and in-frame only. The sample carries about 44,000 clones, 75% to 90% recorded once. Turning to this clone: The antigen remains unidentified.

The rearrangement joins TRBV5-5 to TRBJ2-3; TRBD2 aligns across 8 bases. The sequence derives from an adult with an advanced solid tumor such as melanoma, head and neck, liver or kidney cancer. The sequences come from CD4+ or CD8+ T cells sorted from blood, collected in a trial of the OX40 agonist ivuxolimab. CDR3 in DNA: TGTGCCAGCAGCTTAGCGGGAGAAGTACGGGGCACAGATACGCAGTATTTT. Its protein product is CASSLAGEVRGTDTQYF. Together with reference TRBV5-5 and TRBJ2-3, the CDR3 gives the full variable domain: DAGVTQSPTHLIKTRGQQVTLRCSPISGHKSVSWYQQVLGQGPQFIFQYYEKEERGRGNFPDRFSARQFPNYSSELNVNALLLGDSALYLCASSLAGEVRGTDTQYFGPGTRLTVL.